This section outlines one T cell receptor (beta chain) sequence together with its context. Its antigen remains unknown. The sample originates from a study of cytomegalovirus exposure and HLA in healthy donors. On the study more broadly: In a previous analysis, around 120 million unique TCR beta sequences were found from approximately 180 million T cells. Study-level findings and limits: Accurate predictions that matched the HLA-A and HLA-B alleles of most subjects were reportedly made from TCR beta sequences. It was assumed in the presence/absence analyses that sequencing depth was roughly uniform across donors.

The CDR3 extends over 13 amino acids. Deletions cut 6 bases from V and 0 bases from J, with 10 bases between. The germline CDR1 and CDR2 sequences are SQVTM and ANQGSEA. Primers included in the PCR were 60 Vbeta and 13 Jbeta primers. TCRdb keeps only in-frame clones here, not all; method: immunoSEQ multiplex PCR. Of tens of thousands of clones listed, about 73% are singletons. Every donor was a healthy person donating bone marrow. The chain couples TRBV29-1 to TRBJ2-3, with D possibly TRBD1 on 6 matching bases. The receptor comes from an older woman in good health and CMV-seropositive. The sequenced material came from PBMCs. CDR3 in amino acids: CSVDRSSTDTQYF. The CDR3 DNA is TGCAGCGTAGACAGGTCTAGCACAGATACGCAGTATTTT.